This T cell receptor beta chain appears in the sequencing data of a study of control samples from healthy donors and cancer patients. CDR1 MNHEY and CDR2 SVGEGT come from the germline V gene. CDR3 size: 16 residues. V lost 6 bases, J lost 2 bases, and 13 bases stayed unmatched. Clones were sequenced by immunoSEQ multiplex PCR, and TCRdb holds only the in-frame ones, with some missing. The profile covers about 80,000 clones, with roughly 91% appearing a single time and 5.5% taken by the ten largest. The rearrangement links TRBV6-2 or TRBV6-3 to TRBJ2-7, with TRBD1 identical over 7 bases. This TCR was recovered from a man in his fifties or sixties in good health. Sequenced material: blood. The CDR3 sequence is CASSLPGQNPTYEQYF. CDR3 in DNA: TGTGCCAGCAGCCTTCCGGGACAGAATCCCACCTACGAGCAGTACTTC.